This TCR beta chain was documented in a study of shared clonotypes between healthy human individuals. This CDR3 spans 13 amino acids. From germline, CDR1 is SGHRS and CDR2 YFSETQ. With 6 bases removed from V and 1 base from J, the gap between germline ends came to 10 bases. Measured with immunoSEQ multiplex PCR; TCRdb has only the in-frame clones, and not every one. The table shows millions of clones, with 85% to 95% occurring only once. Sequencing input: naive CD4+ T cells from PBMCs. Subset reported: CD45RA+ positively selected. The gene calls are TRBV5-1 and TRBJ1-1; no firm D call. The clonotype was recovered from a man younger than 35 in good health. Some clones in this sample may be carry-over from other donors' samples. The CDR3 region is CASTDLKNTEAFF. The CDR3, as DNA: TGCGCCAGCACGGACCTCAAGAACACTGAAGCTTTCTTT.